This TCR beta chain was captured by sequencing in a study of response to subunit inactivated influenza vaccine. Study conclusions and caveats: Researchers suggested that each seasonal influenza vaccination recruits few new T cells.

This clonotype has a count of ten or more. Antigen: not known. This CDR3 region has 14 residues. Germline V gene lookup returns CDR1 MNHEY and CDR2 SVGAGI. The junction had 10 bases not matched to a gene; V was cut back by 5 bases and J by 7 bases. One entry per CDR3 protein, called by TCRdb with MiXCR from the RT-PCR reads. The top ten hold 10% of the sample, which has more than 700,000 distinct CDR3 sequences, 21% seen once. This clonotype was sampled from a man aged 45-65 years who received an inactivated influenza vaccine. The rearrangement links TRBV6-5 to TRBJ1-1; TRBD1 matches at 7 bases. Material: PBMCs from blood, obtained more than 4 days after vaccination. The chain's CDR3 is CASSTRDRESEAFF. As DNA, the CDR3 is TGTGCCAGCAGTACTAGGGACAGAGAAAGTGAAGCTTTCTTT.